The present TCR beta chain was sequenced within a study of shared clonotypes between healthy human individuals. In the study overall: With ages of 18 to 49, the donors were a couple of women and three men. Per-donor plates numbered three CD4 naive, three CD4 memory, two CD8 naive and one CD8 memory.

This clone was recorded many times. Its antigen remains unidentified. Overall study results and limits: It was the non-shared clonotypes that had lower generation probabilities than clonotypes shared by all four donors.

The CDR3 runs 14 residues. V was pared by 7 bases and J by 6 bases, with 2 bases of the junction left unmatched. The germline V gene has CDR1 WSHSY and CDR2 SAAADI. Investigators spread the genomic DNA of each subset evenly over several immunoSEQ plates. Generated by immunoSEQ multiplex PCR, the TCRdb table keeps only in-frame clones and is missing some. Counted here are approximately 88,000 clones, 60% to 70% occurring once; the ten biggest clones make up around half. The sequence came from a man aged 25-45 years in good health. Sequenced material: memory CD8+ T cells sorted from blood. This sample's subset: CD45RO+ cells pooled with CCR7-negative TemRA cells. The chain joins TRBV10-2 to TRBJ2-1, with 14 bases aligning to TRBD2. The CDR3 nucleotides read TGCGCCAGCATGGGGACTAGCGGGAGCAATGAGCAGTTCTTC. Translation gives CASMGTSGSNEQFF.